This T cell receptor beta chain emerged from a study of blood T cell repertoires in COVID-19. Study information: Samples of COVID-19 (acute and convalescent) were obtained from the United States, Italy and Spain.

The table came from immunoSEQ multiplex PCR; TCRdb's copy has only in-frame clones and leaves some out. The sample holds about 330,000 clones; 85% to 90% are singletons and the top ten take over 9.5%. Residents of 24 US areas, aged roughly 18 to 89 years, made up the participants. Membership in each cohort depended on participant-reported clinical history. This CDR3 contains 18 residues. In germline, CDR1 is MGHRA, CDR2 YSYEKL. The V end was cut by 1 base, the J end by 3 bases, with 20 bases between. This TCR came from a woman under 30 who had recovered from COVID-19. J is TRBJ2-3 and V is TRBV4-1, with a possible D match to TRBD1 (5 bases). The sample comprised PBMCs or T cells enriched from blood (not recorded which). CDR3 sequence: CASSQVAGLQGLTDTQYF. CDR3 nucleotide sequence: TGCGCCAGCAGCCAAGTTGCTGGGCTCCAGGGCCTGACAGATACGCAGTATTTT.